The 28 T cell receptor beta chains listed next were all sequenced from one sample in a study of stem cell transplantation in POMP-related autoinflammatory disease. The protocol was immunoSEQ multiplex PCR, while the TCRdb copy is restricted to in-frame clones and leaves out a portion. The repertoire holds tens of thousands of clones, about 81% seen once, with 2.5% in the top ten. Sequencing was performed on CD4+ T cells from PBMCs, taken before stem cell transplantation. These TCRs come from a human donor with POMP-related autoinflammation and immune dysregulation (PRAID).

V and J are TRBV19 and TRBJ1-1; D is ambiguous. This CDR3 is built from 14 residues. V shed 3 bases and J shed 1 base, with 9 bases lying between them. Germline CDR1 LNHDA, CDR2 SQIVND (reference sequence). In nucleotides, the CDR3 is TGTGCCAGTAGTATTCTATGGGAGAACACTGAAGCTTTCTTT. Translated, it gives CASSILWENTEAFF.

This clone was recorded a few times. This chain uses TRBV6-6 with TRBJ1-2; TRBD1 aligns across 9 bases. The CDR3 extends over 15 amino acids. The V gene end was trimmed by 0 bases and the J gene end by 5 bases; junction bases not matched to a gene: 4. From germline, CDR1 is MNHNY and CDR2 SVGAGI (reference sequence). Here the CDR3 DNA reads TGTGCCAGCAGTTACTCGACAGGGGGGGATTATGGCTACACCTTC. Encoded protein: CASSYSTGGDYGYTF.

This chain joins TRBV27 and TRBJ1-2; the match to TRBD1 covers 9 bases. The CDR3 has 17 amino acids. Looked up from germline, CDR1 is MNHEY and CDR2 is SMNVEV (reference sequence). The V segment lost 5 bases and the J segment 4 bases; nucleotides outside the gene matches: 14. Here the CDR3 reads CASSRTRDRARLYGYTF. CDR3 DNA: TGTGCCAGCAGTCGGACGAGGGACAGGGCCAGACTCTATGGCTACACCTTC.

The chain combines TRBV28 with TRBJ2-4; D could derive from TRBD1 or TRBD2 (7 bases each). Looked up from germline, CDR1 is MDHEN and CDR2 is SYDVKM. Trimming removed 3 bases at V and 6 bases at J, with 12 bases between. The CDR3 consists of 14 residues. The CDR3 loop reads CASSLGGTVNIQYF. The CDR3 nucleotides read TGTGCCAGCAGTTTGGGGGGGACAGTAAACATTCAGTACTTC.

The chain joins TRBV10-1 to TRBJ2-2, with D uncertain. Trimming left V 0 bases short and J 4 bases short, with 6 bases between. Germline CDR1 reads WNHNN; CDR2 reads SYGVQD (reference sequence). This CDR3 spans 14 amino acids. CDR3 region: CASSESGTTGELFF. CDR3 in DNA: TGCGCCAGCAGTGAGTCGGGCACCACCGGGGAGCTGTTTTTT.

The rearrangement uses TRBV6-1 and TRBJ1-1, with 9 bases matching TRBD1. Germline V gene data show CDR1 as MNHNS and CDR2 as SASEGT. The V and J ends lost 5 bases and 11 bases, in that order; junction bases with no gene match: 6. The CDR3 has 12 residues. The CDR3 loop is CASSPEDRGAFF. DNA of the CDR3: TGTGCCAGCAGTCCGGAGGACAGGGGCGCTTTCTTT.

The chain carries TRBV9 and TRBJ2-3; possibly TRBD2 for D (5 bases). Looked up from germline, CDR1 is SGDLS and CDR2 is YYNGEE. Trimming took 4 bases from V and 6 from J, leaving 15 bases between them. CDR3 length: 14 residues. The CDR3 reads CASSPRRSGDTQYF. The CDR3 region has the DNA TGTGCCAGCAGCCCTCGGAGGTCGGGTGATACGCAGTATTTT.

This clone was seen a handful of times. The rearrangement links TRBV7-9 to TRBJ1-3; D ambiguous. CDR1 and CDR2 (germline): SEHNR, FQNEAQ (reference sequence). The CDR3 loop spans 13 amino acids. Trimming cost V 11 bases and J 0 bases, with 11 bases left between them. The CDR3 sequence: CASLILSGNTIYF. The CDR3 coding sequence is TGTGCCTCACTCATCCTCTCTGGAAACACCATATATTTT.

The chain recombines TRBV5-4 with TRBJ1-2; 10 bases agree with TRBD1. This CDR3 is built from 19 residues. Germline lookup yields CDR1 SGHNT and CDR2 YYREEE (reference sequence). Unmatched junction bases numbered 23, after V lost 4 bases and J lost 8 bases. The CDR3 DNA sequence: TGTGCCAGCAGCCCAATCGGGGCCCGACAGGGGGCGACCGGTGGAGGCTACACCTTC. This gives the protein CASSPIGARQGATGGGYTF.

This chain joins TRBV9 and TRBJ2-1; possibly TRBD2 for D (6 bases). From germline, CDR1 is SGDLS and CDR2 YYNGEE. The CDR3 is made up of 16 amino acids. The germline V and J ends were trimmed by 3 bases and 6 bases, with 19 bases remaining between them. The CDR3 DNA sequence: TGTGCCAGCAGCGCCCCTTGGGGGGAGAGGGCCAATGAGCAGTTCTTC. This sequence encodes CASSAPWGERANEQFF. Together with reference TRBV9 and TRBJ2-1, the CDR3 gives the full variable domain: DSGVTQTPKHLITATGQRVTLRCSPRSGDLSVYWYQQSLDQGLQFLIQYYNGEERAKGNILERFSAQQFPDLHSELNLSSLELGDSALYFCASSAPWGERANEQFFGPGTRLTVL.

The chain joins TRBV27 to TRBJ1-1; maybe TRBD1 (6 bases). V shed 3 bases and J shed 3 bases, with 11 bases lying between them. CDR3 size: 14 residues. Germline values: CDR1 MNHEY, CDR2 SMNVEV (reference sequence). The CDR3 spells CASSLSGVYTEAFF. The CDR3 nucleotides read TGTGCCAGCAGTTTGTCAGGGGTTTACACTGAAGCTTTCTTT.

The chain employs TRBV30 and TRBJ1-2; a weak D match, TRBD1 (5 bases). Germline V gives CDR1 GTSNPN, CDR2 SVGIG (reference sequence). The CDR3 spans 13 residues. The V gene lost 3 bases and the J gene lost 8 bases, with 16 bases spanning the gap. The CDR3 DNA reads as TGTGCCTGGAGCCTTCTGGGGCGGGAAGGCTACACCTTC. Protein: CAWSLLGREGYTF.

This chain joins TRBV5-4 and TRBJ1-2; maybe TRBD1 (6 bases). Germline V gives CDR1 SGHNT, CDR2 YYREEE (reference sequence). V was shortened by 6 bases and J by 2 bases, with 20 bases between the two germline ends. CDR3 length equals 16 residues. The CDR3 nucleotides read TGTGCCAGCACCCCGGGGGTGGCAGGGGTAAACTATGGCTACACCTTC. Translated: CASTPGVAGVNYGYTF. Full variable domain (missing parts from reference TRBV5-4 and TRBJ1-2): ETGVTQSPTHLIKTRGQQVTLRCSSQSGHNTVSWYQQALGQGPQFIFQYYREEENGRGNFPPRFSGLQFPNYSSELNVNALELDDSALYLCASTPGVAGVNYGYTFGSGTRLTVV.

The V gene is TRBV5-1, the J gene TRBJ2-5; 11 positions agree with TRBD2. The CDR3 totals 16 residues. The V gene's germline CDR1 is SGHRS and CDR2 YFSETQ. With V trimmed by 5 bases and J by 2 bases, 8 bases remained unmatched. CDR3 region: CASRASGRNTQETQYF. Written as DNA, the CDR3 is TGCGCCAGCAGGGCTAGCGGGAGGAACACACAAGAGACCCAGTACTTC.

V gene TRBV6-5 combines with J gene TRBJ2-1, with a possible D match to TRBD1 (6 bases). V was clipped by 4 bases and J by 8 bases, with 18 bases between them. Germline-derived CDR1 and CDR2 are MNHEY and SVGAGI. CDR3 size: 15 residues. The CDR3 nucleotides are TGTGCCAGCAGTTTCCTACCCGGCAGGGGCGATGAGCAGTTCTTC. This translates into CASSFLPGRGDEQFF.

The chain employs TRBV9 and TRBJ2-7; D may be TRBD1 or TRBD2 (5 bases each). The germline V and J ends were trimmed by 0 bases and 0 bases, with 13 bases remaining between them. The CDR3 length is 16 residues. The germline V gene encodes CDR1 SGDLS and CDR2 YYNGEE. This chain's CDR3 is CASSVAIQEDSYEQYF. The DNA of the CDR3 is TGTGCCAGCAGCGTAGCTATACAGGAGGACTCCTACGAGCAGTACTTC.

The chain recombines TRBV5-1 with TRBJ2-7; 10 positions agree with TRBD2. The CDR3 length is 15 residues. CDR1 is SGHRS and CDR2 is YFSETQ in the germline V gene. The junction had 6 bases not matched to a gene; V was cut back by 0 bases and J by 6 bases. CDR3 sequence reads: CASSLDPSGSVEQYF. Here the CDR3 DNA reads TGCGCCAGCAGCTTGGACCCTAGCGGGAGTGTCGAGCAGTACTTC.

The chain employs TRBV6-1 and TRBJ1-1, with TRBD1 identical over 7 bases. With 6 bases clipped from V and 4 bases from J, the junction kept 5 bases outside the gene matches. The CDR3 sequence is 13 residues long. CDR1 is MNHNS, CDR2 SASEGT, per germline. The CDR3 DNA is TGTGCCAGCAGAGACAGGGTGGGCACTGAAGCTTTCTTT. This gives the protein CASRDRVGTEAFF.

The CDR3 DNA follows: TGTGCCAGCAGTGAAGTGACAGGGGGCTGGGTGAACACTGAAGCTTTCTTT. Its protein is CASSEVTGGWVNTEAFF. The rearrangement uses TRBV6-1 and TRBJ1-1; TRBD1 matches 10 bases. Per the germline V gene, CDR1 is MNHNS and CDR2 is SASEGT. The V and J ends lost 1 base and 0 bases, in that order; junction bases with no gene match: 5. The CDR3 sequence is 17 residues long.

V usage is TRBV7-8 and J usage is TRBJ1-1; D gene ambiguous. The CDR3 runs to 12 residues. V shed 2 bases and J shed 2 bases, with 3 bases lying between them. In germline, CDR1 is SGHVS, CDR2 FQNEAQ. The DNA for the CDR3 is TGTGCCAGCAGCTTATTTAACACTGAAGCTTTCTTT. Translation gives CASSLFNTEAFF.

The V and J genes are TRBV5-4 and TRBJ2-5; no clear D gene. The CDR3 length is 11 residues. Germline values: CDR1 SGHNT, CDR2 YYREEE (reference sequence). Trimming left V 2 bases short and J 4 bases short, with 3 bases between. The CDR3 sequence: CASSFGETQYF. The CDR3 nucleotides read TGTGCCAGCAGCTTTGGAGAGACCCAGTACTTC.

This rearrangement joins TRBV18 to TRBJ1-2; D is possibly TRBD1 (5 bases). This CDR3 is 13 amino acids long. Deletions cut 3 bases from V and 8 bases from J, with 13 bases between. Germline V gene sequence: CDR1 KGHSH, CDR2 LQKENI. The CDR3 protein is CASSPSGARGYTF. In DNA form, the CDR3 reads TGTGCCAGCTCACCTTCCGGGGCGCGCGGCTACACCTTC.

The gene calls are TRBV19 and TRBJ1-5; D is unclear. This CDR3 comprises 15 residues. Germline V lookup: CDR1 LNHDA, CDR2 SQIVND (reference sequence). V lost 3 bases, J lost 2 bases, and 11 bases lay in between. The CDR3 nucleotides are TGTGCCAGTAGTATGTCTCCTCAGGGCAATCAGCCCCAGCATTTT. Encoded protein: CASSMSPQGNQPQHF.

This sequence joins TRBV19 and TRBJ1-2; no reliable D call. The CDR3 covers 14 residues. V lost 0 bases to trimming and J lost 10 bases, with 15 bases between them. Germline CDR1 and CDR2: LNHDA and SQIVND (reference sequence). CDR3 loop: CASSIDLGRTFYTF. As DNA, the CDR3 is TGTGCCAGTAGTATAGATCTCGGGCGGACGTTCTACACCTTC.

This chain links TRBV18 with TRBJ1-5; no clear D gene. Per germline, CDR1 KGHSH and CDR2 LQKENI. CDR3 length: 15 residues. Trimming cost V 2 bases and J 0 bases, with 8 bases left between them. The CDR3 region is CASSPKHNSNQPQHF. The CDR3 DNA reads TGTGCCAGCTCACCAAAACATAATAGCAATCAGCCCCAGCATTTT.

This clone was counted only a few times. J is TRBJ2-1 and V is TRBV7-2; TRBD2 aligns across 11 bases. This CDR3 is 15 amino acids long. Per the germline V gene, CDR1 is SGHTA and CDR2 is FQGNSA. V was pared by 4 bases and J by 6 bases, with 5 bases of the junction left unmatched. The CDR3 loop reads CASSWTSGPRNEQFF. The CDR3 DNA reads TGTGCCAGCAGCTGGACTAGCGGGCCTCGCAATGAGCAGTTCTTC.

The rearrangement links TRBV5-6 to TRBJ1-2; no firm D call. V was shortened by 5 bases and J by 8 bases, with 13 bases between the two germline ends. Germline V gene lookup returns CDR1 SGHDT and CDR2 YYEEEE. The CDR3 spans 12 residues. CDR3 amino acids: CASSLSWRGYTF. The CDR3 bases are TGTGCCAGCAGTCTATCTTGGAGGGGCTACACCTTC. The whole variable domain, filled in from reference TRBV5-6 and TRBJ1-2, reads DAGVTQSPTHLIKTRGQQVTLRCSPKSGHDTVSWYQQALGQGPQFIFQYYEEEERQRGNFPDRFSGHQFPNYSSELNVNALLLGDSALYLCASSLSWRGYTFGSGTRLTVV.

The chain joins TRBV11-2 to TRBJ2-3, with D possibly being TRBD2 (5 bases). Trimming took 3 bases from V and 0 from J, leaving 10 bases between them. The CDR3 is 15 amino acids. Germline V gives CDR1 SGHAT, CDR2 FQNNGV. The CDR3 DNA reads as TGTGCCAGCAGCTTCGGGGATACTAGCACAGATACGCAGTATTTT. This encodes CASSFGDTSTDTQYF.